A selection of T cell receptor beta chains follows, all from one sample in a study of blood T cell repertoires in COVID-19. Generated by immunoSEQ multiplex PCR, the TCRdb table keeps only in-frame clones and is missing some. This sample yields 230,000 or so clones, of which about 85% are seen a single time; 6.6% belongs to the top ten. Sequencing used PBMCs or T cells enriched from blood (not recorded which). Every receptor here comes from a woman in her 50s who had been exposed to COVID-19. The CDR3 runs from the conserved cysteine through the conserved F or W. The D gene is left open where the match is weak. The size entry is marked missing in some rows and otherwise reads once, few, many or a size class.

v_call	clone_size	d_call	j_call	cdr3_nt	cdr3_aa
TRBV7-8	NA	NA	TRBJ1-5	TGTGCCAGCAGCTTAGTGTTAGGGGAACATCAGCCCCAGCATTTT	CASSLVLGEHQPQHF
TRBV5-5	NA	NA	TRBJ1-2	TGTGCCAGCAGCCCAGGCCTAACCCCGGGGGGCTACACCTTC	CASSPGLTPGGYTF
TRBV24-1	NA	NA	TRBJ1-1	TGTGCCACCAGTGTGGGGGGTGACACTGAAGCTTTCTTT	CATSVGGDTEAFF
TRBV7-6	NA	NA	TRBJ1-1	TGTGCCAGCAGCCAAGAAGTATCAGACACTGAAGCTTTCTTT	CASSQEVSDTEAFF
TRBV11-2	NA	TRBD1	TRBJ1-2	TGTGCCAGCAGCCTCGGGACAGGCCCCCGAATCCCTGGCTACACCTTC	CASSLGTGPRIPGYTF
TRBV7-6	few	TRBD2	TRBJ2-1	TGTGCCAGCAGCTTAGCACGGCGGGGGGACTCCTACAATGAGCAGTTCTTC	CASSLARRGDSYNEQFF
TRBV5-1	many	TRBD1	TRBJ2-1	TGCGCCAGCAGCCTGGGACAGGGGCCTTCGGGTGAGCAGTTCTTC	CASSLGQGPSGEQFF
TRBV4-3	NA	TRBD1	TRBJ2-1	TGCGCCAGCAGCCCAAGGGACAGAATCTACAATGAGCAGTTCTTC	CASSPRDRIYNEQFF
TRBV10-3	NA	TRBD1	TRBJ2-5	TGTGCCATCAGGACGACAGGGGCGGAGACCCAGTACTTC	CAIRTTGAETQYF
TRBV6-5	NA	TRBD1	TRBJ1-2	TGTGCCAGCAGCTACGGAAGGGGACAGGGAGGTGGCTACACCTTC	CASSYGRGQGGGYTF
TRBV9	NA	NA	TRBJ1-6	TGTGCCAGCAGCGTAGCTGGGGCCCTTGATTCACCCCTCCACTTT	CASSVAGALDSPLHF
TRBV4-3	NA	NA	TRBJ2-3	TGCGCCAGCAGCCAAGATGCCCCATGGGGCCTAAACACAGATACGCAGTATTTT	CASSQDAPWGLNTDTQYF
TRBV19	NA	TRBD1	TRBJ1-2	TGTGCCAGTAGTTCCCGGACAGGGGGTAACTATGGCTACACCTTC	CASSSRTGGNYGYTF
TRBV2	NA	NA	TRBJ1-1	TGTGCCAGCGGCAAGTCCAGGGGTGGTGGGCAGGCTTTCTTT	CASGKSRGGGQAFF
TRBV5-4	NA	NA	TRBJ1-6	TGTGCCAGCAGTCACCAAAAGAGCTCCTATAATTCACCCCTCCACTTT	CASSHQKSSYNSPLHF
TRBV18	NA	TRBD1	TRBJ1-4	TGTGCCAGCTCACCTACCGGGACAGGGCCCGAAAAACTGTTTTTT	CASSPTGTGPEKLFF
TRBV5-1	NA	NA	TRBJ1-4	TGCGCCAGCAGCTTGCAGGGGCGAAGTGAAAAACTGTTTTTT	CASSLQGRSEKLFF
TRBV11-3	NA	NA	TRBJ2-7	TGTGCCAGCAGCTTAGGCCGCGCGGACGAGCAGTACTTC	CASSLGRADEQYF
TRBV5-1	once	NA	TRBJ1-1	TGCGCCAGCAGCGAACAGCCGAACACTGAAGCTTTCTTT	CASSEQPNTEAFF